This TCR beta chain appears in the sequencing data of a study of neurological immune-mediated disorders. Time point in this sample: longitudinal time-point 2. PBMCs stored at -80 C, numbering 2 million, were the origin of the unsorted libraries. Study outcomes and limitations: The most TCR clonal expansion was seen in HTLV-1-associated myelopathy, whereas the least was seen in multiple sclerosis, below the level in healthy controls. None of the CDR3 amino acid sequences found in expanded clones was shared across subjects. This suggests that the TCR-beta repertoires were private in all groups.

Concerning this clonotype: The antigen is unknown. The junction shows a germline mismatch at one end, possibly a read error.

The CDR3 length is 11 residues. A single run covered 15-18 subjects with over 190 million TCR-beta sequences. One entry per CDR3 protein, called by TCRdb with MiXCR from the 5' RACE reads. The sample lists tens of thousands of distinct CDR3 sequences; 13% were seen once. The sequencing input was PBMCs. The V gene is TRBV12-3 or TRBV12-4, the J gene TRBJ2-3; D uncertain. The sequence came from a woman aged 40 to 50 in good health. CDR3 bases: TGTTCCAGCAGGAGCACAGATACGCACTATTTT. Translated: CSSRSTDTHYF.